The 22 T cell receptor beta chains reported below all come from one sample, sequenced in a study of early T cells in non-severe SARS-CoV-2 infection. TCRdb reanalysed the 5' RACE reads using MiXCR and keeps one entry per CDR3 protein. This table holds 88,000 or so distinct CDR3 sequences, about 16% found once. Sequenced material: whole blood. Receptors were obtained from an adult who was a healthcare worker with PCR-confirmed SARS-CoV-2 infection or an uninfected control (not recorded which).

This clonotype was found a few times. The chain is built from TRBV20-1 and TRBJ2-1, with D perhaps matching TRBD2 (6 bases). V was pared by 6 bases and J by 7 bases, with 19 bases between. CDR3 length: 14 amino acids. Per germline, CDR1 DFQATT and CDR2 SNEGSKA (reference sequence). The CDR3 here is CSAVGAGMANEQFF. DNA of the CDR3: TGCAGTGCAGTTGGAGCGGGTATGGCAAATGAGCAGTTCTTC.

The rearrangement joins TRBV30 to TRBJ2-1, with 10 bases identical to TRBD2. This CDR3 is built from 16 residues. Unmatched junction bases numbered 7, after V lost 5 bases and J lost 0 bases. Per germline, CDR1 GTSNPN and CDR2 SVGIG (reference sequence). In DNA, the CDR3 is TGTGCCTGGCGCCGGACTAGCGGCAGCTCCTACAATGAGCAGTTCTTC. Residues: CAWRRTSGSSYNEQFF. Using reference TRBV30 and TRBJ2-1 for the parts outside the CDR3, the full variable domain is SQTIHQWPATLVQPVGSPLSLECTVEGTSNPNLYWYRQAAGRGLQLLFYSVGIGQISSEVPQNLSASRPQDRQFILSSKKLLLSDSGFYLCAWRRTSGSSYNEQFFGPGTRLTVL.

DNA of the CDR3: TGCGCCAGCAGCTTGGCGGAAAGCTCCTACGAGCAGTACTTC. It codes for CASSLAESSYEQYF. The V call is TRBV5-1, the J call TRBJ2-7; D gene ambiguous. V was pared by 0 bases and J by 0 bases, with 7 bases between. The germline V gene encodes CDR1 SGHRS and CDR2 YFSETQ. This CDR3 is built from 14 residues.

This clonotype has a handful of counts. V and J are TRBV6-5 and TRBJ2-7; D possibly uses TRBD1 or TRBD2 (6 bases each). The V end lost 4 bases, the J end lost 1 base, and 17 bases lay between the germline ends. The CDR3 is made up of 16 amino acids. Per the germline V gene, CDR1 is MNHEY and CDR2 is SVGAGI. CDR3 amino acids: CASSSPGGTPSYEQYF. The CDR3 nucleotides read TGTGCCAGCAGTTCGCCCGGCGGGACACCATCCTACGAGCAGTACTTC.

The chain carries TRBV6-2 or TRBV6-3 and TRBJ2-7, with TRBD2 matching over 9 bases. The CDR3 loop spans 17 amino acids. Germline CDR1 and CDR2: MNHEY and SVGEGT. The J segment lost 7 bases and the V segment lost 4 bases, leaving 17 bases of the junction unmatched. The CDR3 loop reads CASSSLTSGQLGGEQYF. The CDR3 DNA reads as TGTGCCAGCAGTTCTCTGACTAGCGGACAGCTTGGGGGTGAGCAGTACTTC.

This clonotype was seen just once. The rearrangement uses TRBV28 and TRBJ2-2; weak D call: TRBD1 (6 bases). This CDR3 contains 13 residues. The V gene lost 10 bases and the J gene lost 2 bases, with 11 bases spanning the gap. Germline V gene lookup returns CDR1 MDHEN and CDR2 SYDVKM. The CDR3 DNA reads as TGTGCCATCAGGACAGATAACACCGGGGAGCTGTTTTTT. Encoded protein: CAIRTDNTGELFF.

This clonotype was counted many times. The rearrangement uses TRBV4-1 and TRBJ2-7, with D unclear. CDR1 is MGHRA, CDR2 YSYEKL, per germline. V shed 3 bases and J shed 2 bases, with 14 bases lying between them. The length of the CDR3 is 15 residues. CDR3 amino acids: CASSQLQLSAYEQYF. The CDR3 DNA follows: TGCGCCAGCAGCCAGTTACAGTTATCAGCCTACGAGCAGTACTTC.

There are a few counts of this clonotype. This sequence joins TRBV27 and TRBJ1-2; a possible D gene is TRBD1 (6 bases). This CDR3 comprises 12 residues. V lost 5 bases to trimming and J lost 9 bases, with 13 bases between them. CDR1 is MNHEY and CDR2 is SMNVEV in the germline V gene (reference sequence). CDR3 coding DNA: TGTGCCAGCAGTCTTACAGGGAATAGCTACACCTTC. It yields the protein CASSLTGNSYTF.

This clonotype has just a few counts. The gene calls are TRBV28 and TRBJ1-4; no clear D gene. Between the trimmed V and J ends, which lost 1 base and 5 bases, there was a span of 5 bases. Germline V lookup: CDR1 MDHEN, CDR2 SYDVKM. The CDR3 spans 13 residues. CDR3 DNA: TGTGCCAGCAGTTTATCCCCCAATGAAAAACTGTTTTTT. It encodes CASSLSPNEKLFF.

This clonotype turned up a few times. The CDR3 bases are TGCAGTGCTAGGACTAGCGGGAGGGCGAACAATGAGCAGTTCTTC. This sequence encodes CSARTSGRANNEQFF. This chain connects TRBV20-1 to TRBJ2-1; 14 nucleotides align to TRBD2. V was pared by 3 bases and J by 5 bases, with 3 bases of the junction left unmatched. The CDR3 contains 15 residues. Germline V CDR1 and CDR2: DFQATT, SNEGSKA (reference sequence).

This clonotype was picked up one time. The chain couples TRBV28 to TRBJ2-7; TRBD2 matches 11 bases. With 8 bases clipped from V and 7 bases from J, the junction kept 10 bases outside the gene matches. CDR1 MDHEN and CDR2 SYDVKM come from the germline V gene. The CDR3 loop spans 14 amino acids. The CDR3 DNA is TGTGCCAGCCGCAAGACTAGCGGGATTAAAGAGCAGTACTTC. It encodes CASRKTSGIKEQYF.

This clonotype has more than one count but fewer than ten. The V and J genes are TRBV12-3 or TRBV12-4 and TRBJ1-1; 7 nucleotides match TRBD1. CDR3 length: 12 residues. V lost 5 bases, J lost 12 bases, and 9 bases stayed unmatched. In DNA form, the CDR3 reads TGTGCCAGCAGTCCCACCGGGACAGAGACTTTCTTT. It yields the protein CASSPTGTETFF.

This chain connects TRBV5-1 to TRBJ1-6, with D possibly being TRBD1 (5 bases). V was trimmed by 0 bases and J by 2 bases, leaving 6 bases between them. Germline V gene sequence: CDR1 SGHRS, CDR2 YFSETQ. This CDR3 is 15 amino acids long. As DNA, the CDR3 is TGCGCCAGCAGCTTGGAACAGGCCTATAATTCACCCCTCCACTTT. It codes for CASSLEQAYNSPLHF.

V is TRBV7-9 and J is TRBJ2-1; TRBD2 matches at 12 bases. This CDR3 comprises 15 residues. Per the germline V gene, CDR1 is SEHNR and CDR2 is FQNEAQ (reference sequence). The V gene end was trimmed by 7 bases and the J gene end by 5 bases; junction bases not matched to a gene: 6. The CDR3 reads CASTFRLAGDNEQFF. For the CDR3, the DNA is TGTGCCAGCACCTTCAGACTAGCGGGAGACAATGAGCAGTTCTTC.

This clonotype was found many times. V gene TRBV5-6 combines with J gene TRBJ1-4; D not resolved. V was trimmed by 0 bases and J by 5 bases, leaving 5 bases between them. Germline V gene sequence: CDR1 SGHDT, CDR2 YYEEEE. The CDR3 covers 13 residues. CDR3 nucleotide sequence: TGTGCCAGCAGCTTGGGCGTGAATGAAAAACTGTTTTTT. It is translated as CASSLGVNEKLFF.

V and J are TRBV28 and TRBJ2-7; maybe TRBD1 (6 bases). Germline lookup yields CDR1 MDHEN and CDR2 SYDVKM. With 3 bases removed from V and 3 bases from J, the gap between germline ends came to 9 bases. The CDR3 has 13 amino acids. This CDR3 reads CASSFSRGYEQYF. The CDR3 DNA reads TGTGCCAGCAGTTTTTCCAGGGGCTACGAGCAGTACTTC.

The V call is TRBV9, the J call TRBJ2-5; 8 bases are shared with TRBD2. The CDR3 runs 15 residues. V lost 6 bases and J lost 4; bases outside the gene matches: 11. The germline CDR1 and CDR2 sequences are SGDLS and YYNGEE. The CDR3 is CASTAGTSGGETQYF. CDR3 DNA sequence: TGTGCCAGCACCGCCGGGACTAGTGGAGGAGAGACCCAGTACTTC.

This clonotype occurred many times. The chain combines TRBV4-3 with TRBJ1-2, with D perhaps TRBD1 (6 bases). This CDR3 comprises 15 residues. CDR1 is LGHNA and CDR2 is YSLEER in the germline V gene. The germline V and J ends were trimmed by 0 bases and 3 bases, with 11 bases remaining between them. DNA for the CDR3: TGCGCCAGCAGCCAAGATAGGGGGGGATACTATGGCTACACCTTC. It translates to CASSQDRGGYYGYTF.

On this clonotype: A read error may explain this, as a much larger clone is one base away. J is TRBJ1-1 and V is TRBV18; D unclear. Trimming took off 3 bases at V and 8 bases at J, with 13 bases between the two ends. The CDR3 totals 13 residues. Germline V gene sequence: CDR1 KGHSH, CDR2 LQKENI. This chain's CDR3 is CASSPGRSNEAFF. DNA for the CDR3: TGTGCCAGCTCACCCGGAAGGTCAAACGAAGCTTTCTTT.

This clonotype has more than one count but fewer than ten. The rearrangement links TRBV4-1 to TRBJ1-1; 7 bases match TRBD1. From germline, CDR1 is MGHRA and CDR2 YSYEKL. J gave up 1 base and V 3 bases, and 5 bases lay outside the gene matches. The CDR3 has 15 residues. The CDR3: CASSQIGGRNTEAFF. The CDR3 coding sequence is TGCGCCAGCAGCCAGATAGGGGGCAGGAACACTGAAGCTTTCTTT.

In its sample, this clonotype was seen once. J is TRBJ1-6 and V is TRBV11-1; D gene unclear. This CDR3 has 13 amino acids. From germline, CDR1 is SGHAT and CDR2 FQDESV (reference sequence). Trimming cost V 3 bases and J 5 bases, with 5 bases left between them. CDR3 nucleotide sequence: TGTGCCAGCAGCTTTCTGGATAATTCACCCCTCCACTTT. It encodes CASSFLDNSPLHF.

This chain links TRBV18 with TRBJ1-4; D unclear. Germline V gene sequence: CDR1 KGHSH, CDR2 LQKENI. This CDR3 is built from 13 residues. Trimming took off 3 bases at V and 8 bases at J, with 10 bases between the two ends. The CDR3 DNA sequence: TGTGCCAGCTCACCCTTACCGAGCGAAAAACTGTTTTTT. It yields the protein CASSPLPSEKLFF.